This TCR beta chain was captured by sequencing in a study of T cell responses to AZD1222 COVID-19 vaccine. This clone was seen once. What it binds is unknown. Whole-study findings and limits: Unmutated variant regions are reportedly targeted by nearly half of spike-specific TCRs. Repertoires were collected only later (after the peak T cell response had occurred). Along spike, vaccine-associated CD4 TCRs were found throughout, with dominance at 160-218 and 743-854. Donors, mostly white British, included more females; clonal diversity was possibly underestimated.

The data were produced by immunoSEQ multiplex PCR, yet TCRdb's version contains in-frame clones alone and is incomplete. The data show 99,000 or so clones, around nine tenths seen once. V shed 5 bases, J shed 4 bases, and the junction held 17 bases outside the gene matches. The CDR3 is 18 residues long. The germline CDR1 and CDR2 sequences are SEHNR and FQNEAQ (reference sequence). The V gene is TRBV7-9, the J gene TRBJ2-3; TRBD2 matches at 8 bases. Sequencing used peripheral blood, obtained on day 0 of AZD1222 vaccination. The clonotype comes from an adult in good health. The CDR3 spells CASSPWPGTSGAPDTQYF. The CDR3 nucleotides read TGTGCCAGCAGCCCCTGGCCCGGGACTAGTGGAGCCCCAGATACGCAGTATTTT.